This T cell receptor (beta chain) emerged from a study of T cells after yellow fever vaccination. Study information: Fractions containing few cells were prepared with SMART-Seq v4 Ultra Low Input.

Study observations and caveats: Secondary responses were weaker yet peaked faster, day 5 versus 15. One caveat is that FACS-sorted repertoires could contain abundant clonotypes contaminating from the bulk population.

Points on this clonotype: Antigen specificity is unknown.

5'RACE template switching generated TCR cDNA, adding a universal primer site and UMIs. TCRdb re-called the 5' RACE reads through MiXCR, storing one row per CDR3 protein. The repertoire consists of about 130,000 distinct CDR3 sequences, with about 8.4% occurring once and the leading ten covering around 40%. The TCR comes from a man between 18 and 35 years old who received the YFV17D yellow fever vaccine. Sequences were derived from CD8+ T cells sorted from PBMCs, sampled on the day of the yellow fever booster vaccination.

The CDR3 loop reads CASSYPGAGGYQPQHF. In DNA form, the CDR3 reads TGTGCCAGCAGTTACCCCGGCGCCGGGGGATATCAGCCCCAGCATTTT. V and J are TRBV6-2 or TRBV6-3 and TRBJ1-5, with D tentatively TRBD1 (5 bases). Germline V gene data show CDR1 as MNHEY and CDR2 as SVGEGT. The CDR3 spans 16 residues. V lost 2 bases to trimming and J lost 5 bases, with 16 bases between them.